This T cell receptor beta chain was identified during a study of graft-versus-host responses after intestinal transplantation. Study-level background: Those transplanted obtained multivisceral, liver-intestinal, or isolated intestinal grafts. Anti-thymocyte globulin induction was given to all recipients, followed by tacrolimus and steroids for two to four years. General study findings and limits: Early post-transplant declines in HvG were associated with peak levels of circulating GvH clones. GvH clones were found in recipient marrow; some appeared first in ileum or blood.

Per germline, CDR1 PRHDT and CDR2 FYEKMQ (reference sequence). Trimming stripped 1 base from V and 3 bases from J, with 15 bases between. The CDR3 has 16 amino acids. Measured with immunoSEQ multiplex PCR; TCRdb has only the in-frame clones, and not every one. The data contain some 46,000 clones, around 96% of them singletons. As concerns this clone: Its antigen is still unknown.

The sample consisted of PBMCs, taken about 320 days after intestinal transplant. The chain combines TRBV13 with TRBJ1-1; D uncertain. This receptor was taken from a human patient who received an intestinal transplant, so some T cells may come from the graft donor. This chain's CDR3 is CASSLAGRRLYTEAFF. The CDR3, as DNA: TGTGCCAGCAGCTTAGCCGGAAGGAGGCTTTACACTGAAGCTTTCTTT.